The sequence of this T cell receptor (beta chain) was determined in a study of CD8 T cells in Susac syndrome. The wider study: Patients with Susac syndrome were therapy-naive, taking corticosteroids, with some also receiving intravenous immunoglobulin, or taking intravenous immunoglobulin alone at the time their blood was drawn.

Notes on this clonotype: Its antigen remains unidentified.

The RNA, about 0.5 to 1 ug, was put through reverse transcription using random hexamers. TCRdb ran MiXCR on the immunoSEQ multiplex PCR reads and lists one entry per CDR3 protein. This table holds about 210,000 distinct CDR3 sequences, about 94% found once. The T cells that were sequenced for TCR beta were CD8+ and CD4+ cells from blood. While CD8+ and CD4+ T cells were isolated negatively, TEMRA cells were enriched by FACS. General study points: Where Susac syndrome CD4+ T cell repertoires were concerned, no clonal expansion was evident.

The CDR3 runs 16 residues. Germline CDR1 DFQATT, CDR2 SNEGSKA (reference sequence). With 4 bases removed from V and 2 bases from J, the gap between germline ends came to 21 bases. V is TRBV20-1 and J is TRBJ2-7; D uncertain. The source material was CD4+ T cells from PBMCs. This receptor was obtained from a human donor with Susac syndrome. CDR3 sequence (DNA): TGCAGTGCTACCCTATTAGGACCCTTGACTCCCTACGAGCAGTACTTC. It specifies CSATLLGPLTPYEQYF.